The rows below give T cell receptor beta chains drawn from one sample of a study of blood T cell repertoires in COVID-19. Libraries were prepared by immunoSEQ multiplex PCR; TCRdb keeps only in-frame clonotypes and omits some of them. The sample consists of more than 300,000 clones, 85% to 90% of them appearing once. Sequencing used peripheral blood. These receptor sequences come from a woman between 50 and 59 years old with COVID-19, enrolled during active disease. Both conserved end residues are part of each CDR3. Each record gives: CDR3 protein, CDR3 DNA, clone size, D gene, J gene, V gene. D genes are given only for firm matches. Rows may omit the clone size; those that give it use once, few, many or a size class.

CDR3aa: CASMQGVDTEAFF
CDR3nt: TGTGCCAGCATGCAGGGGGTTGACACTGAAGCTTTCTTT
abundance: once
d_gene: TRBD1
j_gene: TRBJ1-1
v_gene: TRBV27

CDR3aa: CATSEGALGSNQPQHF
CDR3nt: TGTGCCACCAGTGAGGGGGCCTTAGGTAGCAATCAGCCCCAGCATTTT
abundance: -
d_gene: -
j_gene: TRBJ1-5
v_gene: TRBV24-1

CDR3aa: CSTGSRTDTEAFF
CDR3nt: TGCAGCACCGGAAGCCGGACTGACACTGAAGCTTTCTTT
abundance: -
d_gene: -
j_gene: TRBJ1-1
v_gene: TRBV29-1

CDR3aa: CASSFYRGLTNEQFF
CDR3nt: TGTGCCAGCAGTTTTTACAGGGGGCTAACTAATGAGCAGTTCTTC
abundance: -
d_gene: TRBD1
j_gene: TRBJ2-1
v_gene: TRBV27

CDR3aa: CASSQFSGDSFSGANVLTF
CDR3nt: TGCGCCAGCAGCCAATTTTCAGGGGACAGTTTCTCTGGGGCCAACGTCCTGACTTTC
abundance: once
d_gene: TRBD1
j_gene: TRBJ2-6
v_gene: TRBV4-1

CDR3aa: CASSFLRNTGELFF
CDR3nt: TGCGCCAGCAGCTTTCTTAGAAACACCGGGGAGCTGTTTTTT
abundance: -
d_gene: -
j_gene: TRBJ2-2
v_gene: TRBV5-1

CDR3aa: CASSLAGTGSEKLFF
CDR3nt: TGTGCCAGCAGCTTAGCAGGCACAGGGAGCGAAAAACTGTTTTTT
abundance: -
d_gene: -
j_gene: TRBJ1-4
v_gene: TRBV7-2

CDR3aa: CASSLAGGTLEQFF
CDR3nt: TGTGCCAGCAGCCTAGCGGGAGGCACCCTCGAGCAGTTCTTC
abundance: -
d_gene: TRBD2
j_gene: TRBJ2-1
v_gene: TRBV25-1

CDR3aa: CASSTGTSGTETQYF
CDR3nt: TGTGCCAGCAGTACCGGGACTAGCGGGACCGAGACCCAGTACTTC
abundance: -
d_gene: TRBD2
j_gene: TRBJ2-5
v_gene: TRBV6-2/TRBV6-3

CDR3aa: CATSGPGGTSTDTQYF
CDR3nt: TGTGCCACCAGTGGACCGGGAGGAACTAGCACAGATACGCAGTATTTT
abundance: once
d_gene: TRBD2
j_gene: TRBJ2-3
v_gene: TRBV24-1

CDR3aa: CAIRATGDTYGYTF
CDR3nt: TGTGCCATCAGGGCGACAGGGGATACCTATGGCTACACCTTC
abundance: once
d_gene: TRBD1
j_gene: TRBJ1-2
v_gene: TRBV10-3

CDR3aa: CASSQRTGGTLNQPQHF
CDR3nt: TGTGCCAGCAGCCAGAGGACAGGGGGTACTTTAAATCAGCCCCAGCATTTT
abundance: once
d_gene: TRBD1
j_gene: TRBJ1-5
v_gene: TRBV16

CDR3aa: CASSLGTGGIGYTF
CDR3nt: TGCGCCAGCAGCCTAGGGACAGGGGGCATAGGCTACACCTTC
abundance: -
d_gene: TRBD1
j_gene: TRBJ1-2
v_gene: TRBV5-1

CDR3aa: CASSGLAGLSLSSSTDTQYF
CDR3nt: TGCGCCAGCAGTGGGCTAGCGGGGTTATCTTTAAGTTCTAGCACAGATACGCAGTATTTT
abundance: -
d_gene: TRBD2
j_gene: TRBJ2-3
v_gene: TRBV10-2

CDR3aa: CATSSGFLVTEAFF
CDR3nt: TGTGCCACCAGCAGTGGGTTTCTAGTAACTGAAGCTTTCTTT
abundance: -
d_gene: -
j_gene: TRBJ1-1
v_gene: TRBV15

CDR3aa: CASSGGEGVLTF
CDR3nt: TGTGCCAGCAGCGGAGGGGAGGGCGTCCTGACTTTC
abundance: -
d_gene: TRBD2
j_gene: TRBJ2-6
v_gene: TRBV9

CDR3aa: CASSQAGTSLDEQFF
CDR3nt: TGCGCCAGCAGCCAGGCCGGGACTAGCCTAGATGAGCAGTTCTTC
abundance: -
d_gene: TRBD2
j_gene: TRBJ2-1
v_gene: TRBV4-1

CDR3aa: CASSTGTGFQPQHF
CDR3nt: TGTGCCAGTAGTACCGGGACAGGGTTTCAGCCCCAGCATTTT
abundance: -
d_gene: TRBD1
j_gene: TRBJ1-5
v_gene: TRBV19

CDR3aa: CASCDRDELFF
CDR3nt: TGTGCCAGTTGCGACAGGGACGAGCTGTTTTTT
abundance: few
d_gene: TRBD1
j_gene: TRBJ2-2
v_gene: TRBV19

CDR3aa: CASSMAGGSGEQYF
CDR3nt: TGTGCCAGTAGTATGGCAGGGGGCTCTGGCGAGCAGTACTTC
abundance: few
d_gene: TRBD1
j_gene: TRBJ2-7
v_gene: TRBV19

CDR3aa: CASSRTGLEKLFF
CDR3nt: TGTGCCAGCAGTCGGACAGGGTTGGAAAAACTGTTTTTT
abundance: -
d_gene: TRBD1
j_gene: TRBJ1-4
v_gene: TRBV2

CDR3aa: CATGGKTSGSNEQFF
CDR3nt: TGTGCCACCGGAGGAAAGACTAGCGGGAGCAATGAGCAGTTCTTC
abundance: once
d_gene: TRBD2
j_gene: TRBJ2-1
v_gene: TRBV24-1

CDR3aa: CASSQDLASGGPGTQYF
CDR3nt: TGCGCCAGCAGCCAAGATTTGGCTAGCGGGGGACCGGGGACCCAGTACTTC
abundance: -
d_gene: TRBD2
j_gene: TRBJ2-5
v_gene: TRBV4-1

CDR3aa: CATSETGTGNSNGYTF
CDR3nt: TGTGCCACCAGTGAAACCGGGACAGGGAATTCTAACGGCTACACCTTC
abundance: -
d_gene: TRBD1
j_gene: TRBJ1-2
v_gene: TRBV24-1

CDR3aa: CASSYSIGELFF
CDR3nt: TGTGCCAGCAGTTACTCGATCGGAGAGCTGTTTTTT
abundance: -
d_gene: -
j_gene: TRBJ1-4
v_gene: TRBV6-2/TRBV6-3

CDR3aa: CASSVNSLDSYNEQFF
CDR3nt: TGTGCCAGCAGCGTAAACTCCCTAGACTCCTACAATGAGCAGTTCTTC
abundance: -
d_gene: -
j_gene: TRBJ2-1
v_gene: TRBV7-3

CDR3aa: CASSIGTGRYNEQFF
CDR3nt: TGTGCCAGTAGTATAGGAACAGGCCGCTACAATGAGCAGTTCTTC
abundance: few
d_gene: -
j_gene: TRBJ2-1
v_gene: TRBV19

CDR3aa: CATSDRSAGELFF
CDR3nt: TGTGCCACCAGTGATCGGTCTGCCGGGGAGCTGTTTTTT
abundance: -
d_gene: -
j_gene: TRBJ2-2
v_gene: TRBV24-1

CDR3aa: CATSRVFKQGLSYEQYF
CDR3nt: TGTGCCACCAGCAGAGTATTTAAACAGGGCTTATCATACGAGCAGTACTTC
abundance: -
d_gene: -
j_gene: TRBJ2-7
v_gene: TRBV15

CDR3aa: CASSLRTGDVPSTEAFF
CDR3nt: TGCGCCAGCAGCCTTCGGACAGGGGATGTGCCCAGCACTGAAGCTTTCTTT
abundance: -
d_gene: TRBD1
j_gene: TRBJ1-1
v_gene: TRBV4-1

CDR3aa: CASSLQGAGYGYTF
CDR3nt: TGTGCCAGCAGTCTACAGGGGGCCGGCTATGGCTACACCTTC
abundance: -
d_gene: TRBD1
j_gene: TRBJ1-2
v_gene: TRBV27

CDR3aa: CASSFGSGGISSGYTF
CDR3nt: TGTGCCAGCAGCTTCGGATCAGGGGGCATTTCAAGTGGCTACACCTTC
abundance: -
d_gene: TRBD1
j_gene: TRBJ1-2
v_gene: TRBV7-9

CDR3aa: CAWTEDNEQFF
CDR3nt: TGTGCTTGGACGGAGGACAATGAGCAGTTCTTC
abundance: -
d_gene: -
j_gene: TRBJ2-1
v_gene: TRBV30

CDR3aa: CASSFGGVSYEQYF
CDR3nt: TGTGCCAGCAGCTTCGGGGGAGTCTCCTACGAGCAGTACTTC
abundance: few
d_gene: -
j_gene: TRBJ2-7
v_gene: TRBV5-4

CDR3aa: CATSRDLRGAYEQYF
CDR3nt: TGTGCCACCAGCAGAGATCTTAGAGGAGCCTACGAGCAGTACTTC
abundance: -
d_gene: -
j_gene: TRBJ2-7
v_gene: TRBV15

CDR3aa: CAWRGGEKLFF
CDR3nt: TGTGCCTGGAGGGGAGGCGAAAAACTGTTTTTT
abundance: -
d_gene: -
j_gene: TRBJ1-4
v_gene: TRBV30

CDR3aa: CASGLDRGSSPLHF
CDR3nt: TGTGCTAGTGGTTTAGACAGGGGAAGTTCACCCCTCCACTTT
abundance: -
d_gene: TRBD1
j_gene: TRBJ1-6
v_gene: TRBV12-5